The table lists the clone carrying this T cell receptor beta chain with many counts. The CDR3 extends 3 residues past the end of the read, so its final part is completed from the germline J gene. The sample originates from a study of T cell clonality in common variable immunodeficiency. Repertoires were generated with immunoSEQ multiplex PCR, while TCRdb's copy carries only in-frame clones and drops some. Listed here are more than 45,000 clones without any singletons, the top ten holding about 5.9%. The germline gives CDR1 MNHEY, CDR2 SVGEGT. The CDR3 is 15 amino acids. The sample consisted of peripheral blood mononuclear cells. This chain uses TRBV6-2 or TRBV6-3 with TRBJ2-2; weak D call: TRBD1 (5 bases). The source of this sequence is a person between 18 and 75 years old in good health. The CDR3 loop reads CASTQGWMGDSPLFF. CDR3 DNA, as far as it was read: TGTGCCAGCACTCAGGGTTGGATGGGCGATTCACCG.